This TCR beta chain was retrieved from a study of T cell responses to AZD1222 COVID-19 vaccine. Here immunoSEQ multiplex PCR was the method, and the copy in TCRdb shows in-frame clones only, minus some. The table includes 50,000 to 65,000 clones, approximately 88% detected once. Germline CDR1 is SGHTA and CDR2 is FQGNSA. The CDR3 covers 14 residues. Between the trimmed V and J ends, which lost 4 bases and 5 bases, there was a span of 12 bases. The source is an adult who received the AZD1222 COVID-19 vaccine. Source: peripheral blood, taken 28 days after the second AZD1222 dose. This chain joins TRBV7-2 and TRBJ2-1; possible D gene TRBD2, 5 bases. This CDR3 reads CASSSHGGNNEQFF. The DNA of the CDR3 is TGTGCCAGCAGCTCGCATGGAGGAAACAATGAGCAGTTCTTC. Complete variable domain (other parts from reference TRBV7-2 and TRBJ2-1): GAGVSQSPSNKVTEKGKDVELRCDPISGHTALYWYRQSLGQGLEFLIYFQGNSAPDKSGLPSDRFSAERTGGSVSTLTIQRTQQEDSAVYLCASSSHGGNNEQFFGPGTRLTVL.